Included here is one T cell receptor beta chain sequence, with context. Its antigen is not identified. RNA transcripts were the template for amplifying TCR beta CDR3 regions. The TCR CDR3 was amplified in a first-round RT-PCR using the HTBI primer set. TCRdb reprocessed the multiplex PCR reads with MiXCR, giving one entry per CDR3 protein. Here the sample spans 690,000 or so distinct CDR3 sequences, roughly a sixth being singletons. Not enrolled were patients with uncontrolled infection, other autoimmune disease, pregnancy or lactation. This specimen comes from a study of T cells in Graves' hyperthyroidism and ophthalmopathy. The overall study: Upon initial diagnosis and before any treatment, peripheral blood was collected.

The study, taken as a whole, reports: Through a model of 13 V-J features, ophthalmopathy was separated from stable hyperthyroidism. Most thyroid-expanded clonotypes above 0.001 were also found in blood.

The clonotype was recovered from a woman aged 50 to 60 with Graves' hyperthyroidism that later progressed to Graves' ophthalmopathy. Sequencing used blood.

CDR3 sequence: CASSYRDRGRGTEAFF. CDR3 in DNA: TGCGCCAGCAGCTACCGCGACAGGGGGAGAGGCACTGAAGCTTTCTTT. The V and J genes are TRBV4-1 and TRBJ1-1; 9 nucleotides match TRBD1. Germline CDR1 reads MGHRA; CDR2 reads YSYEKL. The CDR3 extends over 16 amino acids. The V gene end was trimmed by 5 bases and the J gene end by 4 bases; junction bases not matched to a gene: 11.